These T cell receptor beta chains were read from a single sample in a study of CD8 T cells in Susac syndrome. TCRdb re-analysed the immunoSEQ multiplex PCR reads in MiXCR, keeping a single row per CDR3 protein. Of 350,000 to 550,000 distinct CDR3 sequences in the sample, more than 80% were seen once. The sample comprised CD8+ T cells from PBMCs. These receptor sequences come from a human donor with multiple sclerosis. CDR3s include the opening cysteine and the closing phenylalanine or tryptophan. A D gene is named only where the DNA matches it firmly. Clone sizes are given selectively: once, few, many, or a class where the clone is expanded.

TRBD1	few	TRBV27	TRBJ1-2	CASSFGTGGSGYTF	TGTGCCAGCAGTTTCGGGACAGGGGGCTCTGGCTACACCTTC
.	.	TRBV7-9	TRBJ2-7	CASSLETGLSSYEQYF	TGTGCCAGCAGCCTAGAAACAGGGCTAAGCTCCTACGAGCAGTACTTC
.	.	TRBV12-3/TRBV12-4	TRBJ1-5	CASSFWSGIASEPQHF	TGTGCCAGCAGTTTTTGGTCCGGGATAGCGTCTGAGCCCCAGCATTTT
.	.	TRBV2	TRBJ2-5	CASSGLIAAGQQETQYF	TGTGCCAGCAGTGGGCTGATTGCGGCAGGACAGCAAGAGACCCAGTACTTC
.	.	TRBV10-3	TRBJ2-3	CAISESGDASFGYF	TGTGCCATCAGTGAGTCTGGGGACGCATCTTTTGGGTATTTT
.	.	TRBV29-1	TRBJ2-7	CSVSAGLDEQYF	TGCAGCGTTTCAGCAGGGCTTGACGAGCAGTACTTC
TRBD1	.	TRBV28	TRBJ2-7	CASSLTGQGSFYEQYF	TGTGCCAGCAGTTTAACGGGACAGGGCTCCTTCTACGAGCAGTACTTC
.	.	TRBV6-6	TRBJ1-2	CASSGAAPTSGGYTF	TGTGCCAGCAGTGGGGCAGCCCCGACCTCCGGGGGCTACACCTTC
.	few	TRBV11-2	TRBJ2-3	CASRVKGVTDTQYF	TGTGCCAGCCGCGTGAAGGGAGTCACAGATACGCAGTATTTT
.	.	TRBV10-3	TRBJ2-5	CAISEPGYQETQYF	TGTGCCATCAGTGAACCGGGGTACCAAGAGACCCAGTACTTC
.	once	TRBV6-5	TRBJ1-4	CASSFSLKRDEKLFF	TGTGCCAGCAGTTTTAGTCTTAAAAGGGATGAAAAACTGTTTTTT
.	.	TRBV6-1	TRBJ1-4	CASRIWGGGEKLFF	TGTGCCAGCAGAATTTGGGGGGGAGGCGAAAAACTGTTTTTT
TRBD1	.	TRBV10-3	TRBJ2-5	CAISKNRGRPETQYF	TGTGCCATCAGCAAAAACAGGGGGCGCCCAGAGACCCAGTACTTC
.	.	TRBV10-1	TRBJ2-1	CASSIGAEQFF	TGCGCCAGCTCCATAGGAGCTGAGCAGTTCTTC
.	.	TRBV14	TRBJ1-5	CASSPQGFGQPQHF	TGTGCCAGCAGCCCCCAGGGCTTCGGACAGCCCCAGCATTTT
TRBD1	.	TRBV7-3	TRBJ2-1	CASSLTGGYYNEQFF	TGTGCCAGCAGCTTGACAGGGGGTTATTACAATGAGCAGTTCTTC
.	.	TRBV5-5	TRBJ1-5	CASSLVAGGDQPQHF	TGTGCCAGCAGCTTGGTTGCGGGAGGGGACCAGCCCCAGCATTTT
TRBD2	.	TRBV11-2	TRBJ2-5	CASSPLGEGQETQYF	TGTGCCAGCAGCCCTTTGGGGGAGGGCCAAGAGACCCAGTACTTC
.	few	TRBV30	TRBJ1-1	CAWSVDPGAEAFF	TGTGCCTGGAGTGTAGACCCGGGAGCTGAAGCTTTCTTT
.	.	TRBV4-1	TRBJ1-5	CASSQEDISNQPQHF	TGCGCCAGCAGCCAAGAGGACATTAGCAATCAGCCCCAGCATTTT
.	.	TRBV7-9	TRBJ2-7	CASSLIGTPEQYF	TGTGCCAGCAGCCTCATAGGGACGCCCGAGCAGTACTTC
TRBD1	.	TRBV29-1	TRBJ1-6	CSSSGQGHSPLHF	TGCAGCTCATCGGGACAGGGGCATTCACCCCTCCACTTT
TRBD1	.	TRBV7-9	TRBJ2-2	CASRSGTGSVTGELFF	TGTGCCAGCAGGTCCGGGACAGGGAGTGTCACCGGGGAGCTGTTTTTT
.	.	TRBV28	TRBJ2-2	CASSLRGIPNTGELFF	TGTGCCAGCAGTTTACGCGGGATACCGAACACCGGGGAGCTGTTTTTT
.	.	TRBV7-9	TRBJ2-7	CASSLDSGSQYEQYF	TGTGCCAGCAGCTTAGATAGTGGGAGCCAGTACGAGCAGTACTTC
.	.	TRBV5-1	TRBJ1-2	CASSPWAGNYGYTF	TGCGCCAGCAGCCCCTGGGCCGGCAACTATGGCTACACCTTC
.	.	TRBV9	TRBJ1-1	CASQADRDGAFF	TGTGCCAGCCAAGCCGATCGGGATGGAGCTTTCTTT
TRBD2	.	TRBV9	TRBJ2-2	CASSGTGGRAPDHTGELFF	TGTGCCAGCAGCGGTACTGGTGGGAGGGCGCCGGATCACACCGGGGAGCTGTTTTTT
.	.	TRBV2	TRBJ1-2	CASSVYSGGGYTF	TGTGCCAGCAGTGTTTACTCGGGCGGGGGCTACACCTTC
TRBD1	.	TRBV7-9	TRBJ1-1	CASSNHPTDRALEAFF	TGTGCCAGCAGTAACCATCCTACTGACAGGGCCTTGGAAGCTTTCTTT
TRBD2	.	TRBV4-2	TRBJ2-3	CASSQEGDSGALTDTQYF	TGTGCCAGCAGCCAAGAAGGCGATAGCGGGGCCCTCACAGATACGCAGTATTTT
.	.	TRBV20-1	TRBJ2-3	CSARGGISTDTQYF	TGCAGTGCTAGAGGCGGGATTAGCACAGATACGCAGTATTTT
.	.	TRBV3-1	TRBJ2-1	CASSSQSSYNEQFF	TGTGCCAGCAGCTCCCAGAGCTCCTACAATGAGCAGTTCTTC
.	.	TRBV3-1	TRBJ2-1	CASSQPTSFGHNEQFF	TGTGCCAGCAGCCAGCCGACTAGTTTTGGTCACAATGAGCAGTTCTTC
TRBD1	.	TRBV7-2	TRBJ2-6	CASTNRDRVLSGANVLTF	TGTGCCAGCACCAACCGGGACAGGGTCCTCTCTGGGGCCAACGTCCTGACTTTC
.	.	TRBV6-6	TRBJ2-1	CAGSWRGTMDEQFF	TGTGCCGGGTCCTGGAGGGGGACTATGGATGAGCAGTTCTTC
.	.	TRBV25-1	TRBJ1-5	CASSDWDQPQHF	TGTGCCAGCAGTGATTGGGATCAGCCCCAGCATTTT